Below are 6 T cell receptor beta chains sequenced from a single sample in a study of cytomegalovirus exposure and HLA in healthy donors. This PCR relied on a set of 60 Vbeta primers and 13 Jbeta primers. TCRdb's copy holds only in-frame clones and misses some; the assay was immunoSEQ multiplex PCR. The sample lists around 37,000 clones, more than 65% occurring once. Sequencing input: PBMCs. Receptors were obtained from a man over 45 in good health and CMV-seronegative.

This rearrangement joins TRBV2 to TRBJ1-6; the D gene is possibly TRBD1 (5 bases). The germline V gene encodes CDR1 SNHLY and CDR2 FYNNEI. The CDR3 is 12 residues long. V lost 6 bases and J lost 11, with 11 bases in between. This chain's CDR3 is CASSPGGPPLHF. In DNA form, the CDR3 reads TGTGCCAGCAGCCCCGGGGGACCACCCCTCCACTTT. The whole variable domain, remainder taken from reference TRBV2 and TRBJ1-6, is EPEVTQTPSHQVTQMGQEVILRCVPISNHLYFYWYRQILGQKVEFLVSFYNNEISEKSEIFDDQFSVERPDGSNFTLKIRSTKLEDSAMYFCASSPGGPPLHFGNGTRLTVT.

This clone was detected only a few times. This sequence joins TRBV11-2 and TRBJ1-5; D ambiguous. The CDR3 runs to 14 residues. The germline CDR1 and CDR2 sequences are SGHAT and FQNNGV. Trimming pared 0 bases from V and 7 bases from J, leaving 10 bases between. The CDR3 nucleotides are TGTGCCAGCAGCTTAGATCCATCGGGACAGCCCCAGCATTTT. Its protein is CASSLDPSGQPQHF.

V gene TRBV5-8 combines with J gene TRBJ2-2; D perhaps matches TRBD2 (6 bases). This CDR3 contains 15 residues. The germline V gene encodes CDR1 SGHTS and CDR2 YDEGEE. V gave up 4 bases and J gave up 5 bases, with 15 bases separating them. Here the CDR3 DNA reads TGTGCCAGCAGCCCGGGACTTTTCTCAACCGGGGAGCTGTTTTTT. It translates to CASSPGLFSTGELFF.

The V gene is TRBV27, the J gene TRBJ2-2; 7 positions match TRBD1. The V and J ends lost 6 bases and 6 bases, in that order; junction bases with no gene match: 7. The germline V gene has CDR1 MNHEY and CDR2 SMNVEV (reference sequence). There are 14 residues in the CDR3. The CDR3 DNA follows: TGTGCCAGCAGCCTAGACAGGGCCGCCGGGGAGCTGTTTTTT. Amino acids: CASSLDRAAGELFF.

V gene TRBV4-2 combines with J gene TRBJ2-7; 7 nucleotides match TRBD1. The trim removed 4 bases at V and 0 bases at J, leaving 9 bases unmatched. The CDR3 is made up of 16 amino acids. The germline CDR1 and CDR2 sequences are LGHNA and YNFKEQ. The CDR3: CASSLSAGTDSYEQYF. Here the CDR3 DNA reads TGTGCCAGCAGCCTGTCGGCCGGGACAGACTCCTACGAGCAGTACTTC.

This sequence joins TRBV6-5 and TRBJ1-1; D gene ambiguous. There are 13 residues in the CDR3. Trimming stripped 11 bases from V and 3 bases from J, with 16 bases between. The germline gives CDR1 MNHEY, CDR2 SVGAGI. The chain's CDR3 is CAAKISTDTEAFF. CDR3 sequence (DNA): TGTGCCGCCAAGATAAGCACGGACACTGAAGCTTTCTTT.